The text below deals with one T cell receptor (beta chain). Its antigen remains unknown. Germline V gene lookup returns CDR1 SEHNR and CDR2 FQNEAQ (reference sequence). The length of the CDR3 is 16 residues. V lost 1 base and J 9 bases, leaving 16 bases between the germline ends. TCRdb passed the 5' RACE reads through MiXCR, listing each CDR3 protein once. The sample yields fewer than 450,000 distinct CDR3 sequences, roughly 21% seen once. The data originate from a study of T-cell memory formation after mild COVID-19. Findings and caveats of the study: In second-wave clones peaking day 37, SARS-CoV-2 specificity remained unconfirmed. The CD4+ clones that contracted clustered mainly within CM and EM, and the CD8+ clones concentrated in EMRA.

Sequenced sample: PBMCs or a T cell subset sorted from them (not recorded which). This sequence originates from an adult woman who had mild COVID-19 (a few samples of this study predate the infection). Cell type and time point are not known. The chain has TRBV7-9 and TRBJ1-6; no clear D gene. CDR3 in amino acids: CASSLEIGHRSSPLHF. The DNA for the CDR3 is TGTGCCAGCAGCTTAGAGATTGGGCATCGGAGTTCACCCCTCCACTTT.